What follows are 20 T cell receptor beta chains derived from one specimen sequenced in a study of T cells in Graves' hyperthyroidism and ophthalmopathy. There were TCR beta CDR3 regions amplified from RNA transcripts. TCR CDR3 regions were first amplified by RT-PCR with HTBI primers. TCRdb ran MiXCR on the multiplex PCR reads and lists one entry per CDR3 protein. The sample consists of 500,000 to 750,000 distinct CDR3 sequences, roughly 14% of them appearing once. Material for sequencing was blood. These receptors all stem from a woman in her 30s with Graves' hyperthyroidism.

This clonotype has more than one count but fewer than ten. The rearrangement uses TRBV12-5 and TRBJ2-1; TRBD2 matches 8 bases. This CDR3 contains 15 residues. Germline CDR1 is LGHNT and CDR2 is FRNRAP. The V and J ends lost 2 bases and 2 bases, in that order; junction bases with no gene match: 2. CDR3 protein: CASGLNSGTYNEQFF. The CDR3 DNA reads as TGTGCTAGTGGTTTGAATAGCGGGACCTACAATGAGCAGTTCTTC.

This chain connects TRBV27 to TRBJ2-1; tentatively, D is TRBD1 (5 bases). The CDR3 has 15 amino acids. Germline V gene data show CDR1 as MNHEY and CDR2 as SMNVEV (reference sequence). Trimming took 5 bases from V and 2 from J, leaving 13 bases between them. The CDR3 DNA sequence: TGTGCCAGCAGTCCTGGACACGAGACCTACAATGAGCAGTTCTTC. It translates to CASSPGHETYNEQFF.

At least ten counts were recorded for this clonotype. The J gene is TRBJ2-7, the V gene TRBV7-2, with 9 bases aligning to TRBD2. Trimming at V came to 1 base and at J to 7 bases, leaving 8 bases not matched to a gene. The CDR3 length is 15 residues. Germline V gene lookup returns CDR1 SGHTA and CDR2 FQGNSA. CDR3 bases: TGTGCCAGCAGCTTAGAGCCTAGCGGGAATGGGGAGCAGTACTTC. As protein: CASSLEPSGNGEQYF. The whole variable domain, filled in from reference TRBV7-2 and TRBJ2-7, reads GAGVSQSPSNKVTEKGKDVELRCDPISGHTALYWYRQSLGQGLEFLIYFQGNSAPDKSGLPSDRFSAERTGGSVSTLTIQRTQQEDSAVYLCASSLEPSGNGEQYFGPGTRLTVT.

The chain couples TRBV5-6 to TRBJ2-7; 14 positions agree with TRBD2. Trimming took 4 bases from V and 6 from J; bases not matched to a gene: 9. This CDR3 has 16 residues. Germline assignment: CDR1 SGHDT and CDR2 YYEEEE. Written as DNA, the CDR3 is TGTGCCAGCAGCCCCCGACTAGCGGGAGGGCTAGTCGAGCAGTACTTC. It is translated as CASSPRLAGGLVEQYF.

The chain employs TRBV15 and TRBJ1-1, with D tentatively TRBD1 (6 bases). Looked up from germline, CDR1 is LNHNV and CDR2 is YYDKDF (reference sequence). V was shortened by 1 base and J by 1 base, with 10 bases between the two germline ends. The CDR3 has 15 amino acids. The CDR3: CATSRVLDRNTEAFF. The CDR3 region has the DNA TGTGCCACCAGCAGAGTGTTGGACAGGAACACTGAAGCTTTCTTT. Drawing the rest from reference TRBV15 and TRBJ1-1, the complete variable domain is DAMVIQNPRYQVTQFGKPVTLSCSQTLNHNVMYWYQQKSSQAPKLLFHYYDKDFNNEADTPDNFQSRRPNTSFCFLDIRSPGLGDTAMYLCATSRVLDRNTEAFFGQGTRLTVV.

This clonotype turned up a few times. This chain links TRBV20-1 with TRBJ2-7; 7 nucleotides align to TRBD2. Germline V CDR1 and CDR2: DFQATT, SNEGSKA (reference sequence). This CDR3 comprises 13 residues. The J segment lost 0 bases and the V segment lost 6 bases, leaving 5 bases of the junction unmatched. CDR3 sequence (DNA): TGCAGTGCGTTAGCGGGCCTCTCCTACGAGCAGTACTTC. Translation: CSALAGLSYEQYF.

In its sample, this clonotype was seen a few times. V and J are TRBV20-1 and TRBJ2-7, with D unresolved. Trimming left V 1 base short and J 0 bases short, with 16 bases between. Germline V lookup: CDR1 DFQATT, CDR2 SNEGSKA (reference sequence). The CDR3 totals 16 residues. Here the CDR3 DNA reads TGCAGTGCTAGAGTGCGCCCCGGCAGGAACTCCTACGAGCAGTACTTC. Translating gives CSARVRPGRNSYEQYF.

Only a few counts were recorded for this clonotype. A single base separates this from a much larger clone, so it may be a read error. The chain has TRBV7-9 and TRBJ2-3, with D unresolved. Germline V CDR1 and CDR2: SEHNR, FQNEAQ (reference sequence). The length of the CDR3 is 15 residues. The CDR3 DNA sequence: TGTGTCAGCAGCCTCTCCCGAGGAATCACAGATACGCAGTATTTT. Translated: CVSSLSRGITDTQYF.

This clonotype has at least ten counts. The chain recombines TRBV2 with TRBJ2-7; 7 nucleotides align to TRBD1. Germline loops: CDR1 SNHLY, CDR2 FYNNEI. With V trimmed by 9 bases and J by 0 bases, 8 bases remained unmatched. This CDR3 has 14 amino acids. CDR3 loop: CARSRGKSSYEQYF. The CDR3 DNA reads TGTGCCAGAAGCAGGGGGAAAAGCTCCTACGAGCAGTACTTC.

The chain joins TRBV12-3 or TRBV12-4 to TRBJ2-1; a possible D gene is TRBD1 (5 bases). V gave up 0 bases and J gave up 1 base, with 13 bases separating them. The CDR3 extends over 17 amino acids. CDR3 nucleotide sequence: TGTGCCAGCAGTTTAGCTGTGGGGCGAGGATCCTACAATGAGCAGTTCTTC. Protein: CASSLAVGRGSYNEQFF.

This rearrangement joins TRBV4-1 to TRBJ2-7, with 11 bases matching TRBD2. V was pared by 2 bases and J by 2 bases, with 11 bases of the junction left unmatched. The CDR3 sequence is 18 residues long. CDR1 is MGHRA and CDR2 is YSYEKL in the germline V gene. The CDR3 is CASSQKGGTSGHPYEQYF. CDR3 bases: TGCGCCAGCAGCCAAAAAGGGGGGACTAGCGGCCACCCCTACGAGCAGTACTTC.

The J gene is TRBJ1-5, the V gene TRBV2; D ambiguous. There are 14 residues in the CDR3. Germline V gene lookup returns CDR1 SNHLY and CDR2 FYNNEI. Trimming left V 4 bases short and J 0 bases short, with 7 bases between. The CDR3 sequence: CASSGPYSNQPQHF. The CDR3 DNA reads TGTGCCAGCAGTGGACCTTATAGCAATCAGCCCCAGCATTTT.

In its sample, this clonotype was seen many times. The chain employs TRBV6-1 and TRBJ2-3; D is possibly TRBD1 or TRBD2 (6 bases each). Trimming cost V 8 bases and J 1 base, with 19 bases left between them. Per the germline V gene, CDR1 is MNHNS and CDR2 is SASEGT. CDR3 size: 16 residues. The CDR3 is CASSGGKKGGTDTQYF. The CDR3 DNA is TGTGCCAGCTCCGGCGGGAAAAAGGGGGGCACAGATACGCAGTATTTT.

The chain joins TRBV6-5 to TRBJ1-4; tentative D call: TRBD1 (5 bases). CDR1 and CDR2 (germline): MNHEY, SVGAGI. The CDR3 has 16 residues. The V gene lost 0 bases and the J gene lost 7 bases, with 15 bases spanning the gap. CDR3 DNA: TGTGCCAGCAGTTACTCGAATCAGGGTTTCGGTGAAAAACTGTTTTTT. It translates to CASSYSNQGFGEKLFF.

This clonotype showed up many times. The chain combines TRBV28 with TRBJ2-7; D might be TRBD2 (6 bases). Germline CDR1 reads MDHEN; CDR2 reads SYDVKM. The CDR3 has 14 residues. Between the trimmed V and J ends, which lost 4 bases and 2 bases, there was a span of 12 bases. The CDR3 coding sequence is TGTGCCAGCAGTTCCGGGGGACGGACCTACGAGCAGTACTTC. Translated: CASSSGGRTYEQYF.

The chain uses TRBV19 and TRBJ2-7, with D possibly being TRBD1 (5 bases). The ends were cut back, 5 bases at V and 0 bases at J, with 11 bases in the middle. The CDR3 extends over 14 amino acids. Germline CDR1 LNHDA, CDR2 SQIVND (reference sequence). The CDR3 DNA is TGTGCCAGTAGTGTACTTCAGGGCTCCTACGAGCAGTACTTC. It yields the protein CASSVLQGSYEQYF.

Turning to this clonotype: Possible read error: a much larger clone is one base away. The chain uses TRBV20-1 and TRBJ2-1; D possibly corresponds to TRBD2 (5 bases). The CDR3 length is 16 residues. Germline-derived CDR1 and CDR2 are DFQATT and SNEGSKA (reference sequence). For the CDR3, the DNA is TGCAGTGCTGGAGATGGTGGGAGAGGCAACTACAATGAGCAGTTCTTC. It yields the protein CSAGDGGRGNYNEQFF.

This rearrangement joins TRBV6-1 to TRBJ2-7; the D is unclear. The V and J ends lost 4 bases and 5 bases respectively, with 21 bases between them. The germline V gene has CDR1 MNHNS and CDR2 SASEGT. CDR3 length: 16 amino acids. CDR3 amino acids: CASSGSATTVPHEQYF. The CDR3 DNA sequence: TGTGCCAGCAGTGGCAGCGCCACGACCGTTCCCCACGAGCAGTACTTC.

V and J are TRBV6-2 or TRBV6-3 and TRBJ2-6, with D uncertain. The V end lost 0 bases, the J end lost 1 base, and 7 bases lay between the germline ends. Germline lookup yields CDR1 MNHEY and CDR2 SVGEGT. The CDR3 extends over 16 amino acids. The CDR3 DNA reads as TGTGCCAGCAGTTACTCGCTCACATCTGGGGCCAACGTCCTGACTTTC. As protein: CASSYSLTSGANVLTF.

The rearrangement joins TRBV2 to TRBJ1-5, with D hard to call. Trimming pared 7 bases from V and 3 bases from J, leaving 13 bases between. CDR3 length equals 14 residues. The germline V gene encodes CDR1 SNHLY and CDR2 FYNNEI. The CDR3 DNA follows: TGTGCCAGCAATTCGTACGGTTTCAATCAGCCCCAGCATTTT. Its protein is CASNSYGFNQPQHF.